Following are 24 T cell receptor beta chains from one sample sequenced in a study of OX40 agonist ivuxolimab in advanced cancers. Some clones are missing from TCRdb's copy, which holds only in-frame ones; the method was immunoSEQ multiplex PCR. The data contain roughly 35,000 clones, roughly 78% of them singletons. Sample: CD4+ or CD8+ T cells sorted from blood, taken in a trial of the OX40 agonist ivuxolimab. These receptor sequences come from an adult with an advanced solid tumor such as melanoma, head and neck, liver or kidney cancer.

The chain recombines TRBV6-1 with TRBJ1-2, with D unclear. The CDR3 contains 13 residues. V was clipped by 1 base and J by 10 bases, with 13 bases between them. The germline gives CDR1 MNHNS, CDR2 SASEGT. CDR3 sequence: CASSEDGDLDYTF. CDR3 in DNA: TGTGCCAGCAGTGAAGATGGGGATCTGGACTACACCTTC.

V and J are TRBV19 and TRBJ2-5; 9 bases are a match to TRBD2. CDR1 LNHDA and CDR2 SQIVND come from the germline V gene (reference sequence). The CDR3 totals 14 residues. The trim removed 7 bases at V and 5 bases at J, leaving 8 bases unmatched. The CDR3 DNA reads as TGTGCCAGTAAAATAGCGGGAGTTGGGGAGACCCAGTACTTC. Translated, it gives CASKIAGVGETQYF. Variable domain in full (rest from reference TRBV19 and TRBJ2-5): DGGITQSPKYLFRKEGQNVTLSCEQNLNHDAMYWYRQDPGQGLRLIYYSQIVNDFQKGDIAEGYSVSREKKESFPLTVTSAQKNPTAFYLCASKIAGVGETQYFGPGTRLLVL.

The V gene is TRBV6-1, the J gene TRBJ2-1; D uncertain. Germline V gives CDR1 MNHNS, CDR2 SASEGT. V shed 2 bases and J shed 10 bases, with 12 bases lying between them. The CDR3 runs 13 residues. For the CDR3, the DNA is TGTGCCAGCAGTGAATCTCGTGGCGGAGAGCAGTTCTTC. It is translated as CASSESRGGEQFF.

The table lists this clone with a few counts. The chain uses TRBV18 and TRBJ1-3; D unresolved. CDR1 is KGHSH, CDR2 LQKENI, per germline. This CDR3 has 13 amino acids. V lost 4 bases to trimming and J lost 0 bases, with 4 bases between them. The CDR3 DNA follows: TGTGCCAGCTCACTAATCTCTGGAAACACCATATATTTT. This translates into CASSLISGNTIYF.

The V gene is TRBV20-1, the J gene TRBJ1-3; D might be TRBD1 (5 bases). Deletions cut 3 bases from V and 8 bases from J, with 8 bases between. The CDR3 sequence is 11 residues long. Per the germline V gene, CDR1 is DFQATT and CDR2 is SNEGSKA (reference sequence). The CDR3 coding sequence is TGCAGTGCTAGCAGGGTGCACACCATATATTTT. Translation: CSASRVHTIYF.

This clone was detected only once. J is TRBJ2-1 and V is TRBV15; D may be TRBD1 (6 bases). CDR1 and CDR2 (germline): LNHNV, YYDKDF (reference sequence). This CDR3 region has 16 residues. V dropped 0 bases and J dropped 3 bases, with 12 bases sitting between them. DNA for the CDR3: TGTGCCACCAGCAGAGAAAGGCCGGGACACTACAATGAGCAGTTCTTC. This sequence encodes CATSRERPGHYNEQFF.

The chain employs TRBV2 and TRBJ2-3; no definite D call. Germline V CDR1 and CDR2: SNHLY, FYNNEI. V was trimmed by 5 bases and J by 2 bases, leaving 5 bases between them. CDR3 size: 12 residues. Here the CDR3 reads CASSRDTDTQYF. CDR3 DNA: TGTGCCAGCAGTCGAGACACAGATACGCAGTATTTT.

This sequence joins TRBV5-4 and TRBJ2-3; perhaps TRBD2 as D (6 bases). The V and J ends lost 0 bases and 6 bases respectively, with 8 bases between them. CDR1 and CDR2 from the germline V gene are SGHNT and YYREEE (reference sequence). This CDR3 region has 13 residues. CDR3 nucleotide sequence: TGTGCCAGCAGCTTGGTGGGGAGGGATACGCAGTATTTT. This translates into CASSLVGRDTQYF.

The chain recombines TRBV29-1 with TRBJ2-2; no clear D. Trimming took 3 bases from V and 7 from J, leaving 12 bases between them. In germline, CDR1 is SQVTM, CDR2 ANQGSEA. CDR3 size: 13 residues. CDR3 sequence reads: CSVEAIQSGELFF. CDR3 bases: TGCAGCGTTGAGGCTATCCAGAGCGGGGAGCTGTTTTTT.

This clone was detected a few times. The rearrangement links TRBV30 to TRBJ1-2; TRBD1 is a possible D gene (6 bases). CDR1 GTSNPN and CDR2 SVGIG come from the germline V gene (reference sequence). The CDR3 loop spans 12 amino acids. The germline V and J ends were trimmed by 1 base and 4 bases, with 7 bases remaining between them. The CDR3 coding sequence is TGTGCCTGGAGTGAGACAGGCTATGGCTACACCTTC. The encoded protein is CAWSETGYGYTF.

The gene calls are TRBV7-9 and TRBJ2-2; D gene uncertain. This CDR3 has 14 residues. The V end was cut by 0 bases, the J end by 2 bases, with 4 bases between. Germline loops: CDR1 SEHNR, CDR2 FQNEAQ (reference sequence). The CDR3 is CASSLAGNTGELFF. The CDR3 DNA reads TGTGCCAGCAGCTTAGCCGGTAACACCGGGGAGCTGTTTTTT.

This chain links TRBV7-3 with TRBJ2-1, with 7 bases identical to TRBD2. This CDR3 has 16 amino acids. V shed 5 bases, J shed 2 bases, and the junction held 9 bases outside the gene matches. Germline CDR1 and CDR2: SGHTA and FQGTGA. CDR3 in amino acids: CASSPHAGEAYNEQFF. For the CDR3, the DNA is TGTGCCAGCAGCCCACATGCGGGAGAAGCCTACAATGAGCAGTTCTTC.

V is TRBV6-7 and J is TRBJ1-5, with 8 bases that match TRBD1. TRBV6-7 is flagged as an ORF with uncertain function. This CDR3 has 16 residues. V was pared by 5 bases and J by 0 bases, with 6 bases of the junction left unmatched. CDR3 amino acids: CASSGLDRDSNQPQHF. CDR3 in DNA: TGTGCCAGCAGTGGTTTGGACAGGGATAGCAATCAGCCCCAGCATTTT.

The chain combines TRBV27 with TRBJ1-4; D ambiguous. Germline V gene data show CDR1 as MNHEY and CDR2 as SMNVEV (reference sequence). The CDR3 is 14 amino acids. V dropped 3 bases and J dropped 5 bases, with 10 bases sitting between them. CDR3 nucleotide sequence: TGTGCCAGCAGTTTCAGGATACAAAATGAAAAACTGTTTTTT. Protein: CASSFRIQNEKLFF.

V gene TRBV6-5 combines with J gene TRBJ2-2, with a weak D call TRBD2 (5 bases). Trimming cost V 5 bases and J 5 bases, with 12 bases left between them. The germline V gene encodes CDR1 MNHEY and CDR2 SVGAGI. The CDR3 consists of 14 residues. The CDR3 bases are TGTGCCAGCAGTCCTTCTAGCTTGACCGGGGAGCTGTTTTTT. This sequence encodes CASSPSSLTGELFF.

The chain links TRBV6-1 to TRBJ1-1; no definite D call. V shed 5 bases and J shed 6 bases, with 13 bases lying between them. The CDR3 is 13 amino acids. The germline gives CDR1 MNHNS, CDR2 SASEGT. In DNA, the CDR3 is TGTGCCAGCAGTCTATGGAGCTCGGCTGAAGCTTTCTTT. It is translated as CASSLWSSAEAFF.

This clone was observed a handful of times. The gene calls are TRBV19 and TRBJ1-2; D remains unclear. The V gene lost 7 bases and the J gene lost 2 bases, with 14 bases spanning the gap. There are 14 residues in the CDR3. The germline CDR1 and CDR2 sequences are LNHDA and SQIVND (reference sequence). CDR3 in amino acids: CASTPGPSNYGYTF. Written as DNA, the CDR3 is TGTGCCAGTACCCCGGGTCCGAGCAACTATGGCTACACCTTC.

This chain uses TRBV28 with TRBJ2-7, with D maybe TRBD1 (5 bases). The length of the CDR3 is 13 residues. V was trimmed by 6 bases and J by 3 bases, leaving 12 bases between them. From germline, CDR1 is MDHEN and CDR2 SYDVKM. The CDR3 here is CASRRRTYYEQYF. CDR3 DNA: TGTGCCAGCAGGCGTAGGACATACTACGAGCAGTACTTC. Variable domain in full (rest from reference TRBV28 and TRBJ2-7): DVKVTQSSRYLVKRTGEKVFLECVQDMDHENMFWYRQDPGLGLRLIYFSYDVKMKEKGDIPEGYSVSREKKERFSLILESASTNQTSMYLCASRRRTYYEQYFGPGTRLTVT.

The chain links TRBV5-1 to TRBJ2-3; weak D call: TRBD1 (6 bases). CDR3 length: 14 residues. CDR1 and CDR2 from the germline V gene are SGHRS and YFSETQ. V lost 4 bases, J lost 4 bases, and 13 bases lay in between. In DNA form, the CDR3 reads TGCGCCAGCAGCCAAAGACAGGTTGCAGATACGCAGTATTTT. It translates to CASSQRQVADTQYF.

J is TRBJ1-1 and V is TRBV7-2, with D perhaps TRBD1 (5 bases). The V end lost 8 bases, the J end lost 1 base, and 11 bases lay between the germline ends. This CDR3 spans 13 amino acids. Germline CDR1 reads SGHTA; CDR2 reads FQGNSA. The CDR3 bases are TGTGCCAGCTGCGGACAAGCGAACACTGAAGCTTTCTTT. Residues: CASCGQANTEAFF.

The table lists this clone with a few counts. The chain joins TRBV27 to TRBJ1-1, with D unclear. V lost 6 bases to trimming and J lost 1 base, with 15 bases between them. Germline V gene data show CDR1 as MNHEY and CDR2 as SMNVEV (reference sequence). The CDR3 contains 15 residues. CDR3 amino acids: CASSELMTANTEAFF. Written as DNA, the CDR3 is TGTGCCAGCAGCGAGCTCATGACGGCGAACACTGAAGCTTTCTTT.

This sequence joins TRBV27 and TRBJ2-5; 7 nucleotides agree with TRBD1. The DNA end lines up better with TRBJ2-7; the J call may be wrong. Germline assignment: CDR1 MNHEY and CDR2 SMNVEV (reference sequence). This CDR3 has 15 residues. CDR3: CASSRGAQGFYEQYF. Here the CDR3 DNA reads TGTGCCAGCAGTCGTGGGGCACAGGGGTTCTACGAGCAGTACTTC.

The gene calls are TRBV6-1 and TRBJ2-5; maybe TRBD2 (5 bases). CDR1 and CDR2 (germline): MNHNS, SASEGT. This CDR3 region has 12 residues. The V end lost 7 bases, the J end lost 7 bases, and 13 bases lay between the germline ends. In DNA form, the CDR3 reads TGTGCCAGCACCGTACAAGGAGGGACCCAGTACTTC. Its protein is CASTVQGGTQYF.

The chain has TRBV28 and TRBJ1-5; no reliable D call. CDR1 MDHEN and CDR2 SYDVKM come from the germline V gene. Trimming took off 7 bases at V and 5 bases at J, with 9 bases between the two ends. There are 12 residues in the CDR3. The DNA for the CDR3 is TGTGCCAGCAATGTGTTTTATCAGCCCCAGCATTTT. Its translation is CASNVFYQPQHF.